This T cell receptor (beta chain) was recorded in a study of T cells after yellow fever vaccination. The wider study: Those fractions that held only low numbers of cells were prepared using the SMART-Seq v4 Ultra Low Input RNA kit. Points from the study as a whole: Few clonotypes appeared in both CD4 and CD8 compartments. High-abundance clonotypes from the bulk population could contaminate FACS-sorted repertoires.

The CDR3 covers 15 residues. Germline loops: CDR1 SGDLS, CDR2 YYNGEE. Trimming took off 0 bases at V and 2 bases at J, with 11 bases between the two ends. This clonotype was counted between two and nine times. Its cognate antigen is unknown. A process of 5'RACE template switching, which added a universal primer site and UMIs, was used to make TCR cDNA. TCRdb fed the 5' RACE reads into MiXCR, producing one record per CDR3 protein. The sample consists of about 400,000 distinct CDR3 sequences, about 6% of them appearing once. The source was PBMCs, collected 5 days after the yellow fever booster vaccination. The clonotype comes from a man between 25 and 39 years old who received the YFV17D yellow fever vaccine. The chain couples TRBV9 to TRBJ2-5; the D is unclear. The CDR3 bases are TGTGCCAGCAGCGTAGGTGCGACCCGTCAAGAGACCCAGTACTTC. Translated, it gives CASSVGATRQETQYF.